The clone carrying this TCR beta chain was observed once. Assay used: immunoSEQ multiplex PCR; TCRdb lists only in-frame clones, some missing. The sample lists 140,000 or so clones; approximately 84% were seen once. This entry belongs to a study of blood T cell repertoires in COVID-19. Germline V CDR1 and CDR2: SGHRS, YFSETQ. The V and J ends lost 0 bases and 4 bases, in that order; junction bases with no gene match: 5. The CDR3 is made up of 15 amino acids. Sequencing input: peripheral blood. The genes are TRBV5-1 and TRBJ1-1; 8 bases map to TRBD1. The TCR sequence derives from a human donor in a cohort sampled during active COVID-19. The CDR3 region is CASSLDQGATTEAFF. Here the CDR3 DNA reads TGCGCCAGCAGCTTGGATCAGGGGGCGACCACTGAAGCTTTCTTT.